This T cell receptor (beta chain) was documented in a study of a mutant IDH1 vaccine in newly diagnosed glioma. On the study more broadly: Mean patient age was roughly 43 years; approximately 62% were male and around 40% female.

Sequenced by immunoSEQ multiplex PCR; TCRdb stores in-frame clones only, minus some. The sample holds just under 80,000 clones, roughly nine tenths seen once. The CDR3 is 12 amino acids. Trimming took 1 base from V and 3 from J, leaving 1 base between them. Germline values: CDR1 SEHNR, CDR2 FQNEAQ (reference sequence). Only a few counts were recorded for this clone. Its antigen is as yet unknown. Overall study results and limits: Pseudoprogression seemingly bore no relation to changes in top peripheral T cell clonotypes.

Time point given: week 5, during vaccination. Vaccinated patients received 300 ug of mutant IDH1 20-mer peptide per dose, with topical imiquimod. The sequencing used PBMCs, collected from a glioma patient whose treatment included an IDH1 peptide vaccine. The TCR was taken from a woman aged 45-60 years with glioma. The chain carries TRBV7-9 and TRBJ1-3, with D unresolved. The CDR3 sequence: CASSLDGNTIYF. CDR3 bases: TGTGCCAGCAGCTTAGATGGAAACACCATATATTTT.